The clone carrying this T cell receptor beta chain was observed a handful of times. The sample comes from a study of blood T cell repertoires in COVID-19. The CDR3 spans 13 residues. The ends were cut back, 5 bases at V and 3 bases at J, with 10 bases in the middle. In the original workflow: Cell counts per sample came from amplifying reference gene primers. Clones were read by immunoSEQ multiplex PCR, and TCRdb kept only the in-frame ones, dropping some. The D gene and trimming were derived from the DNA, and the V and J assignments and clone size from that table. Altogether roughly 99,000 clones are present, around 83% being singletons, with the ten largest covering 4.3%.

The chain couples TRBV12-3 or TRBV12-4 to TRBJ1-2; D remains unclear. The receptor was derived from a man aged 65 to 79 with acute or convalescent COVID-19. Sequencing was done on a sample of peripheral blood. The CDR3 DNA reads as TGTGCCAGCAGTGCCCGGGGTGACTATGGCTACACCTTC. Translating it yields CASSARGDYGYTF.